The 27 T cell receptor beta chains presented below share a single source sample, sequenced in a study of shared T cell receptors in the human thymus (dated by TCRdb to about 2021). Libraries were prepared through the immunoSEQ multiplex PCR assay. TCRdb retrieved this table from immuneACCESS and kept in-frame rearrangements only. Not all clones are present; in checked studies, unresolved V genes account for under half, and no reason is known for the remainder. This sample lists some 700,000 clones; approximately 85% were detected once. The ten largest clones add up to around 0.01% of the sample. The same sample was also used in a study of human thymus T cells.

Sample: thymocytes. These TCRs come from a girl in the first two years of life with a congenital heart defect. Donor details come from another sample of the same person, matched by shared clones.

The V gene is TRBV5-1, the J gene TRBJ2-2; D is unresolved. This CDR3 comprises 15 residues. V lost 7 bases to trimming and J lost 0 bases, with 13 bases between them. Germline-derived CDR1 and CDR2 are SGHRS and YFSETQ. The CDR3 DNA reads TGCGCCAGCCGAGCGCATTGTCCGAACACCGGGGAGCTGTTTTTT. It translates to CASRAHCPNTGELFF.

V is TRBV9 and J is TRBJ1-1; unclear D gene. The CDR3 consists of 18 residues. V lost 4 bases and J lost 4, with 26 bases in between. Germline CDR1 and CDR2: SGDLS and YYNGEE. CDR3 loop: CASSPEAQFPFLGTEAFF. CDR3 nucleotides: TGTGCCAGCAGCCCCGAGGCACAATTCCCGTTTCTGGGCACTGAAGCTTTCTTT.

CDR3 loop: CASSLGEGPSSYEQYF. CDR3 DNA sequence: TGCGCCAGCAGCTTGGGGGAGGGGCCTTCCTCCTACGAGCAGTACTTC. The chain employs TRBV5-1 and TRBJ2-7; 7 bases match TRBD2. V shed 0 bases and J 0 bases; nucleotides not matched to a gene: 6. Per germline, CDR1 SGHRS and CDR2 YFSETQ. This CDR3 region has 16 residues. Using reference TRBV5-1 and TRBJ2-7 for the parts outside the CDR3, the full variable domain is KAGVTQTPRYLIKTRGQQVTLSCSPISGHRSVSWYQQTPGQGLQFLFEYFSETQRNKGNFPGRFSGRQFSNSRSEMNVSTLELGDSALYLCASSLGEGPSSYEQYFGPGTRLTVT.

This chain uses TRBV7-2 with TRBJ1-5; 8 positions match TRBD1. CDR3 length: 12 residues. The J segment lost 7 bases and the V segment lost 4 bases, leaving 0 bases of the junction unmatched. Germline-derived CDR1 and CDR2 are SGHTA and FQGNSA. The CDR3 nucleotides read TGTGCCAGCAGCTACAGGGGGCAGCCCCAGCATTTT. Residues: CASSYRGQPQHF.

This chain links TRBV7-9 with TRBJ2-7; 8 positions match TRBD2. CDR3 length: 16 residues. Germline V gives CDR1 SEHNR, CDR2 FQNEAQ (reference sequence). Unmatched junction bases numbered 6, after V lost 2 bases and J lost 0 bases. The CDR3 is CASSLREGPNSYEQYF. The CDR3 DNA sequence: TGTGCCAGCAGCTTACGGGAGGGGCCTAACTCCTACGAGCAGTACTTC.

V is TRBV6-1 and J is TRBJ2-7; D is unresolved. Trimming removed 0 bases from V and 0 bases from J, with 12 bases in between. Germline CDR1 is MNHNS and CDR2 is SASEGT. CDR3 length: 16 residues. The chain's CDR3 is CASSEAPVDTSYEQYF. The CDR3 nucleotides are TGTGCCAGCAGTGAAGCCCCTGTCGACACCTCCTACGAGCAGTACTTC.

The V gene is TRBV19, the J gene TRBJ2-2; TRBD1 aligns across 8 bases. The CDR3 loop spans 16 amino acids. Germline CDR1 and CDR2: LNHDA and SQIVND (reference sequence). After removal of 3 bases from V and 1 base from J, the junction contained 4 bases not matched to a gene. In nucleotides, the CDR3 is TGTGCCAGTAGTATGAGGACAGGGTGGAACACCGGGGAGCTGTTTTTT. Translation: CASSMRTGWNTGELFF.

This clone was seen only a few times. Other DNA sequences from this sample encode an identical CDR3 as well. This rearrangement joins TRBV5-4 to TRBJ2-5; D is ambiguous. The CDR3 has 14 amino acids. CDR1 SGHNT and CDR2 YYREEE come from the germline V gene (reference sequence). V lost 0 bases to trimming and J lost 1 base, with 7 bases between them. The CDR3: CASSLGQVQETQYF. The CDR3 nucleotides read TGTGCCAGCAGCTTGGGGCAAGTCCAAGAGACCCAGTACTTC.

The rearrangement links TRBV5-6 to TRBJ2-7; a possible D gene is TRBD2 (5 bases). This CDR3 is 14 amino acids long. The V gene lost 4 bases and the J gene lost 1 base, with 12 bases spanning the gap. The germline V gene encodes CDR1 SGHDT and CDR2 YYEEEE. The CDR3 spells CASSQPRDSYEQYF. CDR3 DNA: TGTGCCAGCAGCCAACCCCGGGATTCCTACGAGCAGTACTTC.

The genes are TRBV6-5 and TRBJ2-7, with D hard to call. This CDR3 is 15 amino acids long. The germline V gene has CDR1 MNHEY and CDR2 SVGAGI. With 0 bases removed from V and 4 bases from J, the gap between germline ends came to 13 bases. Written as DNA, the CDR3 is TGTGCCAGCAGTTACTCGAGGCAAGAGGATTACGAGCAGTACTTC. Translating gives CASSYSRQEDYEQYF.

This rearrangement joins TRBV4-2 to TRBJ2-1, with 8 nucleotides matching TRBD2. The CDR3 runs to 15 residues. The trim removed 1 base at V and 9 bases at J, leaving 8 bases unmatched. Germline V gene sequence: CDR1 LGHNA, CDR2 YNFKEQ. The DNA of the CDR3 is TGTGCCAGCAGCCAAGGGACTAGCCCAGCATGTGAGCAGTTCTTC. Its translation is CASSQGTSPACEQFF.

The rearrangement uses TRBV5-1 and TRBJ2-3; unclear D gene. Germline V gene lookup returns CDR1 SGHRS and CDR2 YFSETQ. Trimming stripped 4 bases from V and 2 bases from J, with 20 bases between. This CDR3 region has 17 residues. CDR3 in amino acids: CASSNKSRQETTDTQYF. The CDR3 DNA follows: TGCGCCAGCAGCAACAAGTCCCGTCAAGAAACCACAGATACGCAGTATTTT.

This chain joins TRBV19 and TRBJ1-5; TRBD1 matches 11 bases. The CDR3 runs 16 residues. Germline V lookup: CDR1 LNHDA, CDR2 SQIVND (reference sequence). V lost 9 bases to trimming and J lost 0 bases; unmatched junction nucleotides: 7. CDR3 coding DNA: TGTGCCAGCCGGGACAGGGGGGGGGCTAGCAATCAGCCCCAGCATTTT. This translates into CASRDRGGASNQPQHF.

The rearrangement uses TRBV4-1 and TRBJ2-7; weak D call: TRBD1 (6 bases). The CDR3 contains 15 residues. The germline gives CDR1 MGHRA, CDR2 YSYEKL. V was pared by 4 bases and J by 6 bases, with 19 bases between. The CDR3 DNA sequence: TGCGCCAGCAGCCCCCATTCCCGGTCAGGGGTCGAGCAGTACTTC. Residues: CASSPHSRSGVEQYF.

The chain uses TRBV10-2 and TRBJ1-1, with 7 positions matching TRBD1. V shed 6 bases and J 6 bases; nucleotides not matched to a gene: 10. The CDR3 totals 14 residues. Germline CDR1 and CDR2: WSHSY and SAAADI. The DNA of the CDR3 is TGCGCCAGCAGCTGCAAAGGGGGCCGGGCTGAAGCTTTCTTT. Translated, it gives CASSCKGGRAEAFF.

The CDR3 here is CASSTGGSNQPQHF. CDR3 DNA: TGTGCCAGCAGTACGGGGGGGAGCAATCAGCCCCAGCATTTT. This rearrangement joins TRBV27 to TRBJ1-5, with TRBD1 as a possible D gene (5 bases). Germline CDR1 reads MNHEY; CDR2 reads SMNVEV (reference sequence). The CDR3 totals 14 residues. V was clipped by 5 bases and J by 1 base, with 9 bases between them.

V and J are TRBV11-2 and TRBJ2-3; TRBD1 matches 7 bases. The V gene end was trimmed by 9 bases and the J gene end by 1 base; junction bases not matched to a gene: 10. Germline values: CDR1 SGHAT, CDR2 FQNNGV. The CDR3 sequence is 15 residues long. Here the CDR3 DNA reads TGTGCCAGTCCTGTAGGGGGCGACGGCACAGATACGCAGTATTTT. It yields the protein CASPVGGDGTDTQYF.

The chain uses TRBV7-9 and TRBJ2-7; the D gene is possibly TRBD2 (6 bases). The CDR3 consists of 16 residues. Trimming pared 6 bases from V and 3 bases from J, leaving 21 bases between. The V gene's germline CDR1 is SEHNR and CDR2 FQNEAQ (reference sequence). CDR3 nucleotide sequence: TGTGCCAGCAGTCACAATGAGGAGGGATGGTACTACGAGCAGTACTTC. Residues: CASSHNEEGWYYEQYF.

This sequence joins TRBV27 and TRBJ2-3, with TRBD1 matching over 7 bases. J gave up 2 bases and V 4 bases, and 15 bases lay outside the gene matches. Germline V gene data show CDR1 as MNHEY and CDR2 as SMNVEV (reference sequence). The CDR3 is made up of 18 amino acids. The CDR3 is CASSSRTGKVIFTDTQYF. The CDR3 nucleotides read TGTGCCAGCAGTTCTCGGACAGGAAAAGTCATATTCACAGATACGCAGTATTTT.

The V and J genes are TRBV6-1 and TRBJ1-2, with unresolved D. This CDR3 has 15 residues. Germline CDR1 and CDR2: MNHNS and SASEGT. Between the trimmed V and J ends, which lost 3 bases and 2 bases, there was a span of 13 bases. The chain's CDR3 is CASSEPGERNYGYTF. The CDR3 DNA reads TGTGCCAGCAGTGAGCCTGGGGAGCGAAACTATGGCTACACCTTC.

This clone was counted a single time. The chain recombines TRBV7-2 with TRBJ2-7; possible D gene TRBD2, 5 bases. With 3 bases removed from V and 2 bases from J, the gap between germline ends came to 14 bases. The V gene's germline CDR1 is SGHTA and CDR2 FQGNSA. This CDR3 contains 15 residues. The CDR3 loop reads CASSFGVNFTYEQYF. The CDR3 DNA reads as TGTGCCAGCAGCTTCGGGGTTAACTTTACCTACGAGCAGTACTTC.

The CDR3 sequence is CASSQGGDLRQLLNYGYTF. CDR3 sequence (DNA): TGCGCCAGCAGCCAAGGGGGTGACCTTAGACAGCTCTTAAACTATGGCTACACCTTC. The J gene is TRBJ1-2, the V gene TRBV4-1; D possibly corresponds to TRBD1 (5 bases). Trimming cost V 1 base and J 2 bases, with 23 bases left between them. Germline V gene sequence: CDR1 MGHRA, CDR2 YSYEKL. CDR3 length: 19 amino acids.

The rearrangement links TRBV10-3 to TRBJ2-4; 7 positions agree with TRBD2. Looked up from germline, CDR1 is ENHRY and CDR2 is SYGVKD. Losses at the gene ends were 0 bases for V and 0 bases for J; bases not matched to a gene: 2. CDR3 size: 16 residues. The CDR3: CAISESGGEAKNIQYF. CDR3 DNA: TGTGCCATCAGTGAGTCGGGAGGGGAAGCCAAAAACATTCAGTACTTC.

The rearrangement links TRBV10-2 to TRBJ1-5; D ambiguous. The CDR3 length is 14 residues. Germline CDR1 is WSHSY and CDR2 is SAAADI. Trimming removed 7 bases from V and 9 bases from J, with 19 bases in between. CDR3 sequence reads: CASTPKHLLGPQHF. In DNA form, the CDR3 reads TGCGCCAGCACCCCAAAACACTTGCTAGGGCCCCAGCATTTT.

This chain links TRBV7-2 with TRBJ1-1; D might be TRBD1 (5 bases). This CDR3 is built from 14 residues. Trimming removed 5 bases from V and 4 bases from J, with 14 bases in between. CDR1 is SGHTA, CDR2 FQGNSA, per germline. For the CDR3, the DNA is TGTGCCAGCAGCGCGGGAGGGGTAGGCACTGAAGCTTTCTTT. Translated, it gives CASSAGGVGTEAFF.

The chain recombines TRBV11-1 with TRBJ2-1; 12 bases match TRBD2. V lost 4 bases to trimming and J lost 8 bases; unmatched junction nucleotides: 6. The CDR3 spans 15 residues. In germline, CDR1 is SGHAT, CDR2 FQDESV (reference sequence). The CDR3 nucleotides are TGTGCCAGCAGCTCTAGCGGGGGGGCCGGAGATGAGCAGTTCTTC. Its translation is CASSSSGGAGDEQFF.

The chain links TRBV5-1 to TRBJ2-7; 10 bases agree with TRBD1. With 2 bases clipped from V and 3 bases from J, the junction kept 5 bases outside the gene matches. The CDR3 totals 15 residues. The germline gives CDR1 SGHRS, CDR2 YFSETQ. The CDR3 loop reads CASSFPGQGNYEQYF. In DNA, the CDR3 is TGCGCCAGCAGCTTTCCGGGACAGGGGAACTACGAGCAGTACTTC.